Shown below are 15 T cell receptor beta chains from a single sample sequenced in a study of early stage breast cancer tumors. Some clones are missing from TCRdb's copy, which holds only in-frame ones; the method was immunoSEQ multiplex PCR. The table lists 50,000 to 65,000 clones, around three quarters of them singletons, with more than 3% in the top ten. The source material was blood. These receptors all stem from a person in their twenties or thirties with breast cancer.

This clone was seen more than once but under ten times. The CDR3 loop is CAWRATGVTEAFF. In DNA form, the CDR3 reads TGTGCCTGGCGGGCAACAGGGGTCACTGAAGCTTTCTTT. The chain employs TRBV30 and TRBJ1-1; 7 bases map to TRBD1. The ends lost 5 bases at V and 4 bases at J; junction bases unmatched: 7. Germline values: CDR1 GTSNPN, CDR2 SVGIG (reference sequence). CDR3 length equals 13 residues.

V usage is TRBV27 and J usage is TRBJ2-5; weak D call: TRBD2 (6 bases). Trimming took off 3 bases at V and 4 bases at J, with 12 bases between the two ends. Germline loops: CDR1 MNHEY, CDR2 SMNVEV (reference sequence). The CDR3 consists of 14 residues. CDR3 amino acids: CASSFRGRPETQYF. In DNA, the CDR3 is TGTGCCAGCAGTTTTAGAGGGAGGCCAGAGACCCAGTACTTC.

The chain couples TRBV10-3 to TRBJ1-2; a weak D match, TRBD1 (6 bases). CDR1 is ENHRY and CDR2 is SYGVKD in the germline V gene. The CDR3 covers 15 residues. V was cut by 10 bases and J by 3 bases, with 21 bases left in between. The CDR3 reads CATLREGTTDYGYTF. As DNA, the CDR3 is TGTGCCACCCTGAGGGAGGGGACAACAGACTATGGCTACACCTTC.

The V gene is TRBV7-2, the J gene TRBJ2-5, with a possible D match to TRBD2 (6 bases). Germline V CDR1 and CDR2: SGHTA, FQGNSA. Trimming took off 1 base at V and 5 bases at J, with 26 bases between the two ends. This CDR3 has 19 amino acids. DNA for the CDR3: TGTGCCAGCAGCTTAGTCATCCGGACTTCCCAGCGGGTCGGGGAGACCCAGTACTTC. Its protein product is CASSLVIRTSQRVGETQYF. The full variable domain, with the rest looked up from reference TRBV7-2 and TRBJ2-5, is GAGVSQSPSNKVTEKGKDVELRCDPISGHTALYWYRQSLGQGLEFLIYFQGNSAPDKSGLPSDRFSAERTGGSVSTLTIQRTQQEDSAVYLCASSLVIRTSQRVGETQYFGPGTRLLVL.

This clone was seen a few times. The genes are TRBV19 and TRBJ2-2; D perhaps matches TRBD1 (5 bases). V was trimmed by 8 bases and J by 7 bases, leaving 14 bases between them. Germline loops: CDR1 LNHDA, CDR2 SQIVND (reference sequence). CDR3 length: 13 amino acids. CDR3 nucleotides: TGTGCCAGTGCCCAGGGTACCTTCGGGGAGCTGTTTTTT. Amino acids: CASAQGTFGELFF.

The CDR3 DNA reads TGTGCCAGTAGTGGAACCCCTAGCGGGACCTCCTACAATGAGCAGTTCTTC. Amino acids: CASSGTPSGTSYNEQFF. The chain links TRBV19 to TRBJ2-1, with 9 bases identical to TRBD2. In germline, CDR1 is LNHDA, CDR2 SQIVND (reference sequence). V gave up 5 bases and J gave up 0 bases; unmatched junction bases: 8. The CDR3 sequence is 17 residues long.

This clone was seen a single time. The chain combines TRBV15 with TRBJ2-1; TRBD2 agrees at 9 bases. The CDR3 is 14 amino acids. The germline CDR1 and CDR2 sequences are LNHNV and YYDKDF (reference sequence). V lost 6 bases to trimming and J lost 9 bases; unmatched junction nucleotides: 9. This CDR3 reads CATRRSSGTGEQFF. The DNA for the CDR3 is TGTGCCACCAGGAGGTCTAGCGGGACGGGTGAGCAGTTCTTC. Full variable domain (missing parts from reference TRBV15 and TRBJ2-1): DAMVIQNPRYQVTQFGKPVTLSCSQTLNHNVMYWYQQKSSQAPKLLFHYYDKDFNNEADTPDNFQSRRPNTSFCFLDIRSPGLGDTAMYLCATRRSSGTGEQFFGPGTRLTVL.

This chain connects TRBV30 to TRBJ1-2; D unclear. Germline V gene sequence: CDR1 GTSNPN, CDR2 SVGIG (reference sequence). The CDR3 totals 14 residues. Trimming removed 4 bases at V and 3 bases at J, with 15 bases between. In nucleotides, the CDR3 is TGTGCCTGGATGGGCGGGCAGTCAGACTATGGCTACACCTTC. Its translation: CAWMGGQSDYGYTF.

The chain is built from TRBV4-3 and TRBJ2-3, with D possibly matching TRBD2 (6 bases). The CDR3 runs 17 residues. Germline loops: CDR1 LGHNA, CDR2 YSLEER. V lost 2 bases to trimming and J lost 8 bases, with 23 bases between them. The CDR3 sequence is CASSQIYRDSAPGTQYF. The CDR3 nucleotides are TGCGCCAGCAGCCAAATTTACCGGGACTCGGCCCCAGGTACGCAGTATTTT.

The rearrangement links TRBV10-3 to TRBJ2-3, with 10 positions matching TRBD2. CDR1 and CDR2 from the germline V gene are ENHRY and SYGVKD. This CDR3 region has 15 residues. With 9 bases clipped from V and 5 bases from J, the junction kept 11 bases outside the gene matches. The CDR3 DNA sequence: TGTGCCATACTTGGCAGACTAGCGGGTGGAGATACGCAGTATTTT. Translation: CAILGRLAGGDTQYF.

V gene TRBV6-5 combines with J gene TRBJ2-3; D is tentatively TRBD1 or TRBD2 (5 bases each). Trimming removed 2 bases from V and 4 bases from J, with 16 bases in between. CDR3 size: 16 residues. Germline V gene sequence: CDR1 MNHEY, CDR2 SVGAGI. CDR3 sequence: CASSYQGPRGPDTQYF. DNA of the CDR3: TGTGCCAGCAGTTACCAGGGACCCCGGGGTCCAGATACGCAGTATTTT.

This chain joins TRBV2 and TRBJ2-3; 10 bases line up with TRBD2. With 6 bases clipped from V and 3 bases from J, the junction kept 9 bases outside the gene matches. The CDR3 runs to 16 residues. CDR1 and CDR2 (germline): SNHLY, FYNNEI. CDR3 loop: CASRLILAGVTDTQYF. CDR3 sequence (DNA): TGTGCCAGCAGGCTCATTCTAGCGGGAGTTACAGATACGCAGTATTTT.

This chain links TRBV10-2 with TRBJ1-2, with a tentative D call TRBD1 (6 bases). Trimming pared 6 bases from V and 7 bases from J, leaving 21 bases between. The V gene's germline CDR1 is WSHSY and CDR2 SAAADI. There are 15 residues in the CDR3. The CDR3 spells CASRDSGGAYGGYTF. CDR3 DNA: TGCGCCAGCAGGGATTCGGGGGGCGCTTACGGTGGCTACACCTTC.

Here the CDR3 reads CASSPLGLAGPTGELFF. The CDR3 DNA follows: TGTGCCAGCTCACCACTGGGACTAGCGGGACCCACCGGGGAGCTGTTTTTT. This chain joins TRBV18 and TRBJ2-2; 13 bases align to TRBD2. The CDR3 contains 17 residues. V gave up 1 base and J gave up 4 bases; unmatched junction bases: 3. Per the germline V gene, CDR1 is KGHSH and CDR2 is LQKENI.

This clone turned up a few times. This chain uses TRBV15 with TRBJ1-3; the D gene is possibly TRBD1 (5 bases). The CDR3 spans 18 residues. CDR1 and CDR2 (germline): LNHNV, YYDKDF (reference sequence). The V end lost 0 bases, the J end lost 3 bases, and 18 bases lay between the germline ends. As DNA, the CDR3 is TGTGCCACCAGCAGAGAGGTGGTTTCGGGGGATAATGGAAACACCATATATTTT. This encodes CATSREVVSGDNGNTIYF.